The sequence of this TCR beta chain was determined in a study of T-cell reconstitution after alpha-beta-depleted transplantation in children. Study-level findings and limits: After transplant, at about two months, alpha-beta T cells were reportedly derived from several hundred expanded graft clones. Newly generated T cells supplied most T-cell counts and diversity one year post-transplant. Some patients showed high day-60 TCRbeta diversity, which derived from surviving recipient T cells and thymic progenitors.

This clonotype was counted a few times. The antigen is undetermined. This CDR3 comprises 13 residues. V gave up 1 base and J gave up 5 bases, with 9 bases separating them. Germline CDR1 reads DFQATT; CDR2 reads SNEGSKA (reference sequence). The authors prepared the TCRbeta library with unique molecular identifiers. TCRdb recomputed calls from the PCR reads with MiXCR, one row per CDR3 protein. The sample has some 130,000 distinct CDR3 sequences, about 9.6% seen once. This clonotype was sampled from a girl less than two years old who had a stem cell transplant for combined immunodeficiency, so the T cells may come from the graft donor. The rearrangement links TRBV20-1 to TRBJ2-4; D might be TRBD1 (6 bases). Sequencing used PBMCs, mostly from graft donor cells, obtained 180 days after TCRalphabeta/CD19-depleted stem cell transplant. Here the CDR3 reads CSARGRGENIQYF. The CDR3 DNA is TGCAGTGCTAGAGGCAGGGGTGAAAACATTCAGTACTTC.